Presented here are 20 T cell receptor beta chains from one specimen sequenced in a study of shared clonotypes between healthy human individuals. Method: immunoSEQ multiplex PCR; TCRdb's copy keeps in-frame clones and lacks some. The sample contains a few million clones, about 90% of which appear only once. Input material: naive CD4+ T cells from PBMCs. Subset given: CD45RA+ positively selected. Receptor source: a man aged 18-30 years in good health. Some clones in this sample may be carry-over from other donors' samples.

The chain joins TRBV28 to TRBJ2-5; D call uncertain. The J call may be wrong; the DNA end is better matched by TRBJ2-7. The germline V gene encodes CDR1 MDHEN and CDR2 SYDVKM. The CDR3 is made up of 15 amino acids. The CDR3 sequence is CASSSPGSRTYEQYF. As DNA, the CDR3 is TGTGCCAGCAGCTCTCCGGGCAGCAGAACCTACGAGCAGTACTTC.

The rearrangement joins TRBV28 to TRBJ2-3; a weak D match, TRBD2 (5 bases). The CDR3 has 15 residues. Trimming shortened V by 7 bases and J by 7 bases, and 21 bases separated the two germline ends. Germline CDR1 is MDHEN and CDR2 is SYDVKM. CDR3 in amino acids: CASTRTGSLGNTQYF. DNA for the CDR3: TGTGCCAGCACCAGGACTGGGAGCTTAGGGAATACGCAGTATTTT.

This chain connects TRBV28 to TRBJ2-7; TRBD1 matches 9 bases. The CDR3 is 18 amino acids. Trimming took 2 bases from V and 0 from J; bases not matched to a gene: 11. Germline-derived CDR1 and CDR2 are MDHEN and SYDVKM. CDR3 protein: CASSLGTGLIFSSYEQYF. DNA of the CDR3: TGTGCCAGCAGTTTAGGGACAGGGCTTATCTTCAGCTCCTACGAGCAGTACTTC.

The chain is built from TRBV27 and TRBJ2-3; 12 bases map to TRBD2. Germline lookup yields CDR1 MNHEY and CDR2 SMNVEV (reference sequence). The CDR3 is made up of 17 amino acids. V lost 10 bases, J lost 2 bases, and 13 bases stayed unmatched. DNA for the CDR3: TGTGCCACAGTTTCTTCGGGACTAGCGGGTTACACAGATACGCAGTATTTT. Translating gives CATVSSGLAGYTDTQYF.

To note about this clone: The same CDR3 is also encoded by other DNA sequences in this sample. This chain connects TRBV5-8 to TRBJ2-2; D ambiguous. Between the trimmed V and J ends, which lost 3 bases and 2 bases, there was a span of 11 bases. The CDR3 contains 15 residues. Germline V gene data show CDR1 as SGHTS and CDR2 as YDEGEE. The CDR3 loop reads CASSSGQPNTGELFF. CDR3 coding DNA: TGTGCCAGCAGCTCGGGTCAGCCCAACACCGGGGAGCTGTTTTTT.

This chain connects TRBV4-3 to TRBJ1-3; a weak D match, TRBD1 (5 bases). CDR1 is LGHNA and CDR2 is YSLEER in the germline V gene. The CDR3 extends over 15 amino acids. V dropped 1 base and J dropped 0 bases, with 7 bases sitting between them. This CDR3 reads CASSQVGTSGNTIYF. CDR3 coding DNA: TGCGCCAGCAGCCAAGTAGGGACCTCTGGAAACACCATATATTTT.

The V and J genes are TRBV2 and TRBJ2-1, with D maybe TRBD2 (6 bases). Germline lookup yields CDR1 SNHLY and CDR2 FYNNEI. V lost 4 bases and J lost 6, with 19 bases in between. The CDR3 has 16 residues. The CDR3 sequence: CASSVFELAVGNEQFF. Written as DNA, the CDR3 is TGTGCCAGCAGTGTGTTTGAGTTAGCGGTGGGCAATGAGCAGTTCTTC.

On this clone: Other DNA sequences in this specimen translate into the identical CDR3. The chain recombines TRBV19 with TRBJ2-3, with D uncertain. The CDR3 consists of 13 residues. V was clipped by 3 bases and J by 1 base, with 5 bases between them. CDR1 and CDR2 from the germline V gene are LNHDA and SQIVND (reference sequence). In DNA, the CDR3 is TGTGCCAGTAGTATTAGGGGCACAGATACGCAGTATTTT. It is translated as CASSIRGTDTQYF.

J is TRBJ2-5 and V is TRBV27; D remains unclear. Germline CDR1 is MNHEY and CDR2 is SMNVEV (reference sequence). The ends were cut back, 6 bases at V and 5 bases at J, with 13 bases in the middle. CDR3 length equals 13 residues. The CDR3: CASSGRRRETQYF. As DNA, the CDR3 is TGTGCCAGCAGCGGACGGCGGCGTGAGACCCAGTACTTC.

The chain uses TRBV5-8 and TRBJ2-3, with 7 bases identical to TRBD2. The germline V gene has CDR1 SGHTS and CDR2 YDEGEE. Trimming at V came to 1 base and at J to 13 bases, leaving 6 bases not matched to a gene. CDR3 length: 12 amino acids. Here the CDR3 DNA reads TGTGCCAGCAGCTTGTTAGTTGGGAGGGAGTATTTT. Its protein product is CASSLLVGREYF.

The V and J genes are TRBV4-2 and TRBJ1-1; a possible D gene is TRBD1 (6 bases). Between the trimmed V and J ends, which lost 0 bases and 4 bases, there was a span of 9 bases. In germline, CDR1 is LGHNA, CDR2 YNFKEQ. The CDR3 is 14 residues long. The DNA of the CDR3 is TGTGCCAGCAGCCAAGAACAGGGTAGCACTGAAGCTTTCTTT. Its translation: CASSQEQGSTEAFF.

The sample holds a few counts of this clone. The chain joins TRBV28 to TRBJ2-1, with TRBD1 identical over 8 bases. The CDR3 consists of 12 residues. The J segment lost 6 bases and the V segment lost 5 bases, leaving 0 bases of the junction unmatched. Germline values: CDR1 MDHEN, CDR2 SYDVKM. DNA for the CDR3: TGTGCCAGCAGTACAGGGGGCAATGAGCAGTTCTTC. Protein product: CASSTGGNEQFF.

The V gene is TRBV28, the J gene TRBJ2-3; no firm D call. This CDR3 spans 12 amino acids. Germline V gene sequence: CDR1 MDHEN, CDR2 SYDVKM. Trimming cost V 8 bases and J 2 bases, with 8 bases left between them. The CDR3 spells CASAPNTDTQYF. CDR3 sequence (DNA): TGTGCCAGCGCCCCTAACACAGATACGCAGTATTTT.

J is TRBJ1-4 and V is TRBV28; D possibly corresponds to TRBD1 (5 bases). Germline V gene data show CDR1 as MDHEN and CDR2 as SYDVKM. The CDR3 is made up of 15 amino acids. Trimming removed 4 bases at V and 0 bases at J, with 9 bases between. The CDR3, as DNA: TGTGCCAGCAGTTATCGCAGGGCAACTAATGAAAAACTGTTTTTT. Its protein is CASSYRRATNEKLFF.

This chain joins TRBV7-6 and TRBJ2-1, with 9 bases matching TRBD2. Germline assignment: CDR1 SGHVS and CDR2 FNYEAQ. This CDR3 has 16 amino acids. The V segment lost 2 bases and the J segment 4 bases; nucleotides outside the gene matches: 6. CDR3 amino acids: CASSLLGGRDYNEQFF. The CDR3 DNA sequence: TGTGCCAGCAGCTTATTAGGCGGGAGGGATTACAATGAGCAGTTCTTC.

The chain combines TRBV5-1 with TRBJ2-5; D gene uncertain. Germline lookup yields CDR1 SGHRS and CDR2 YFSETQ. The V and J ends lost 1 base and 1 base respectively, with 11 bases between them. The CDR3 length is 15 residues. The CDR3 loop is CASSLLAALQETQYF. Here the CDR3 DNA reads TGCGCCAGCAGCTTGCTCGCAGCCCTCCAAGAGACCCAGTACTTC.

This chain joins TRBV19 and TRBJ2-7; no clear D. The length of the CDR3 is 13 residues. CDR1 is LNHDA and CDR2 is SQIVND in the germline V gene (reference sequence). Trimming left V 8 bases short and J 0 bases short, with 11 bases between. DNA for the CDR3: TGTGCCAGTTCCCTGGGCCGCTCCTACGAGCAGTACTTC. Translated: CASSLGRSYEQYF. Full variable domain (rest looked up from reference TRBV19 and TRBJ2-7): DGGITQSPKYLFRKEGQNVTLSCEQNLNHDAMYWYRQDPGQGLRLIYYSQIVNDFQKGDIAEGYSVSREKKESFPLTVTSAQKNPTAFYLCASSLGRSYEQYFGPGTRLTVT.

This clone appeared a single time. V gene TRBV6-1 combines with J gene TRBJ2-2, with D maybe TRBD1 (6 bases). Deletions cut 6 bases from V and 1 base from J, with 12 bases between. The CDR3 runs 15 residues. Germline V gives CDR1 MNHNS, CDR2 SASEGT. CDR3 in DNA: TGTGCCAGCAGCAGCTGGGACAAGAACACCGGGGAGCTGTTTTTT. Its translation is CASSSWDKNTGELFF.

This clone was seen just once. This chain uses TRBV25-1 with TRBJ1-1, with a tentative D call TRBD1 (6 bases). Germline V gene sequence: CDR1 MGHDK, CDR2 SYGVNS. Trimming stripped 1 base from V and 4 bases from J, with 19 bases between. The CDR3 is made up of 17 amino acids. The CDR3 DNA reads as TGTGCCAGCAGTGAATCTTTGGGCCTGGGAGGGGGCACTGAAGCTTTCTTT. Translation gives CASSESLGLGGGTEAFF. Full variable domain (remainder filled in from reference TRBV25-1 and TRBJ1-1): EADIYQTPRYLVIGTGKKITLECSQTMGHDKMYWYQQDPGMELHLIHYSYGVNSTEKGDLSSESTVSRIRTEHFPLTLESARPSHTSQYLCASSESLGLGGGTEAFFGQGTRLTVV.

This rearrangement joins TRBV4-1 to TRBJ2-5; a possible D gene is TRBD2 (6 bases). Germline CDR1 is MGHRA and CDR2 is YSYEKL. V was pared by 2 bases and J by 3 bases, with 10 bases between. CDR3 length equals 14 residues. This chain's CDR3 is CASSQPGRKETQYF. In DNA form, the CDR3 reads TGCGCCAGCAGCCAACCAGGGAGGAAAGAGACCCAGTACTTC.